The present T cell receptor (beta chain) was sequenced within a study of T cell changes during pregnancy in multiple sclerosis. The ends lost 0 bases at V and 6 bases at J; junction bases unmatched: 18. The CDR3 is 22 amino acids. Germline V CDR1 and CDR2: LGHNA, YNFKEQ. Some clones are missing from TCRdb's copy, which holds only in-frame ones; the method was immunoSEQ multiplex PCR. The profile shows around 69,000 clones, about 92% of them singletons. The count of this clone is one. The source was peripheral blood, collected in the third trimester of pregnancy. This receptor was obtained from a female donor in good health, enrolled as a control in a pregnancy study. This sequence joins TRBV4-2 and TRBJ2-2; TRBD2 aligns across 14 bases. The CDR3 loop reads CASSQDHTPGLAGGERAGELFF. CDR3 sequence (DNA): TGTGCCAGCAGCCAAGATCATACACCCGGACTAGCGGGGGGAGAGCGTGCCGGGGAGCTGTTTTTT.